The sequence of this T cell receptor (beta chain) was determined in a study of blood T cell repertoires in COVID-19. Study information: The United States, Italy and Spain provided the acute and convalescent COVID-19 samples. PBMCs, B-cell-depleted T cells, or T cells were the source of the cDNA or gDNA that made up the material.

Clones were sequenced by immunoSEQ multiplex PCR, and TCRdb holds only the in-frame ones, with some missing. The sample has approximately 50,000 clones, about 92% seen once. Trimming stripped 7 bases from V and 4 bases from J, with 20 bases between. The CDR3 loop spans 17 amino acids. The germline CDR1 and CDR2 sequences are LNHDA and SQIVND (reference sequence). The chain links TRBV19 to TRBJ2-6, with D maybe TRBD2 (6 bases). This TCR derives from a human donor in a cohort sampled during active COVID-19. Sequencing was carried out using peripheral blood. The CDR3 DNA reads TGTGCCAGTACCATGGGGGGTGCCGGTCGAGGGGCCAACGTCCTGACTTTC. It translates to CASTMGGAGRGANVLTF. Variable domain in full (rest from reference TRBV19 and TRBJ2-6): DGGITQSPKYLFRKEGQNVTLSCEQNLNHDAMYWYRQDPGQGLRLIYYSQIVNDFQKGDIAEGYSVSREKKESFPLTVTSAQKNPTAFYLCASTMGGAGRGANVLTFGAGSRLTVL.